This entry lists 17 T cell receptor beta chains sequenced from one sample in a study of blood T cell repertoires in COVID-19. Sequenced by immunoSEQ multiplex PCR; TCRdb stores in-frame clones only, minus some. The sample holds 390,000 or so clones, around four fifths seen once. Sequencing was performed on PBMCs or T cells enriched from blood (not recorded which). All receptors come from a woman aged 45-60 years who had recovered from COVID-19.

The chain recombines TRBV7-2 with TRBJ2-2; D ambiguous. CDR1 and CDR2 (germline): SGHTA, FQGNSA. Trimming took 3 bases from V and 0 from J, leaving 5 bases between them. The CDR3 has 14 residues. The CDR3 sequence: CASSFVTNTGELFF. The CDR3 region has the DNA TGTGCCAGCAGCTTCGTTACGAACACCGGGGAGCTGTTTTTT.

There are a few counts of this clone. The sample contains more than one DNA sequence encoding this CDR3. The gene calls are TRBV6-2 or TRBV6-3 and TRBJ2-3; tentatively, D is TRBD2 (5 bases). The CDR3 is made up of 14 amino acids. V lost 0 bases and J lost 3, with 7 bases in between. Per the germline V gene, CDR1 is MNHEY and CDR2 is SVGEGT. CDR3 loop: CASSYSRATDTQYF. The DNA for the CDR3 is TGTGCCAGCAGTTACTCGAGGGCGACAGATACGCAGTATTTT.

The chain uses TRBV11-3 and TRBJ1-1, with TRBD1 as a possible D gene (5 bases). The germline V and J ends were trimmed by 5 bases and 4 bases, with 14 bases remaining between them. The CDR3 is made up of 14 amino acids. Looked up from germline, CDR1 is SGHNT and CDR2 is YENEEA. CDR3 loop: CASSPGGASTEAFF. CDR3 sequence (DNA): TGTGCCAGCAGCCCCGGAGGGGCGAGCACTGAAGCTTTCTTT.

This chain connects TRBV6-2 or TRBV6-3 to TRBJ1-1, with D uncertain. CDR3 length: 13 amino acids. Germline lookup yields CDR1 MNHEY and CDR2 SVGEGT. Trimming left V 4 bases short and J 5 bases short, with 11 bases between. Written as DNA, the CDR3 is TGTGCCAGCAGTTTCTACTCCTCGACTGAAGCTTTCTTT. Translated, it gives CASSFYSSTEAFF.

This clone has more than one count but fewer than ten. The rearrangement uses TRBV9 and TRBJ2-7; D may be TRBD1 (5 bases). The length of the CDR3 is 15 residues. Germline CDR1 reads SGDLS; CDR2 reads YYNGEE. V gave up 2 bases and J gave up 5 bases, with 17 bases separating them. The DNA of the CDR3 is TGTGCCAGCAGCGTGGGGCTATCCACAGGTAACGAGCAGTACTTC. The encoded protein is CASSVGLSTGNEQYF.

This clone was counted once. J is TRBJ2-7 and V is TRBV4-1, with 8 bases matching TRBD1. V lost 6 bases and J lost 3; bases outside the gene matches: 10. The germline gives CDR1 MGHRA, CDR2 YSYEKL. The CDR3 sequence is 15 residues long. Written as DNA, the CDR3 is TGCGCCAGCAGTCCCAGGGTACAGGGGGTCTACGAGCAGTACTTC. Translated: CASSPRVQGVYEQYF.

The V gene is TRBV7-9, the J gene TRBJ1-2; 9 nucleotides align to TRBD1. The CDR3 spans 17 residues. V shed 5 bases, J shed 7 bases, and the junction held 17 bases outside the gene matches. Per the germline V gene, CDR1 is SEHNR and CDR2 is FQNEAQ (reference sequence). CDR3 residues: CASSAGITGGARGGYTF. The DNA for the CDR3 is TGTGCCAGCAGCGCCGGGATCACAGGGGGCGCAAGGGGTGGCTACACCTTC.

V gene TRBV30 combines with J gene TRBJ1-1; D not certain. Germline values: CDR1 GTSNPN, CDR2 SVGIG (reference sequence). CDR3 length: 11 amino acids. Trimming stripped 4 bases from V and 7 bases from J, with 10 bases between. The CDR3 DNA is TGTGCCTGGACAGAGGCGGGTGAAGCTTTCTTT. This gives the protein CAWTEAGEAFF.

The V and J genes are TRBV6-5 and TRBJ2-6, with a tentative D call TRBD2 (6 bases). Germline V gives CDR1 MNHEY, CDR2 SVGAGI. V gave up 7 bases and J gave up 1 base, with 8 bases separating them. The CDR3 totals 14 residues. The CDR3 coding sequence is TGTGCCAGCATCCGGGGGTCTGGGGCCAACGTCCTGACTTTC. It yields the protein CASIRGSGANVLTF.

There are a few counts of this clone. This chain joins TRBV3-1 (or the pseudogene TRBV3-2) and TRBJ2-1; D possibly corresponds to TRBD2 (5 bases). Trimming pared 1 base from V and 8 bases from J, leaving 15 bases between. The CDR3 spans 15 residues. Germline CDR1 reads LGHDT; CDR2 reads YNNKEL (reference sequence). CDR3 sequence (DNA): TGTGCCAGCAGCCAAGCCCCTACTAGTTCCCATGAGCAGTTCTTC. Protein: CASSQAPTSSHEQFF.

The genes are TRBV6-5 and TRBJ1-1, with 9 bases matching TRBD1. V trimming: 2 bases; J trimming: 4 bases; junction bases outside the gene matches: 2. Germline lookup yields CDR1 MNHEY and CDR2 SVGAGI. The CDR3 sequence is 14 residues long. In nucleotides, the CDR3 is TGTGCCAGCAGTTACGGGACAGGGCCCACTGAAGCTTTCTTT. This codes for CASSYGTGPTEAFF.

The CDR3 sequence: CASSSWGAGELFF. The CDR3 DNA reads TGTGCCAGCAGCTCTTGGGGGGCCGGGGAGCTGTTTTTT. The chain has TRBV7-9 and TRBJ2-2; tentatively, D is TRBD2 (6 bases). Germline V CDR1 and CDR2: SEHNR, FQNEAQ (reference sequence). V shed 4 bases and J shed 6 bases, with 9 bases lying between them. The CDR3 extends over 13 amino acids.

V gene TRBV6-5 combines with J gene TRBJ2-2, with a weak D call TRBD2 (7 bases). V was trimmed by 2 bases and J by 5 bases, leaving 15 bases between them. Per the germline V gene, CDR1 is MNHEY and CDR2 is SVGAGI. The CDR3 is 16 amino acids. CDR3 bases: TGTGCCAGCAGTTACGGTCGAGGGAGGGGGACCGGGGAGCTGTTTTTT. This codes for CASSYGRGRGTGELFF.

CDR3 DNA sequence: TGTGCCAGCAGCCGAAGCGGAGGGTCCTACAATGAGCAGTTCTTC. It encodes CASSRSGGSYNEQFF. The genes are TRBV3-1 (or the pseudogene TRBV3-2) and TRBJ2-1; D is perhaps TRBD2 (6 bases). The CDR3 consists of 15 residues. V was shortened by 4 bases and J by 1 base, with 11 bases between the two germline ends. Germline V gene data show CDR1 as LGHDT and CDR2 as YNNKEL (reference sequence).

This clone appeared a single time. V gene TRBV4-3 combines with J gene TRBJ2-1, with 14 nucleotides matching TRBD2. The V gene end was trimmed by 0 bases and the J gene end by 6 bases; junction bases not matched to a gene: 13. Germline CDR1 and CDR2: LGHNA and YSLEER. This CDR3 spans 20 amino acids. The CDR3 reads CASSQDPGTSGSISANEQFF. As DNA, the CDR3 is TGCGCCAGCAGCCAAGATCCAGGGACTAGCGGGAGTATTTCCGCCAATGAGCAGTTCTTC.

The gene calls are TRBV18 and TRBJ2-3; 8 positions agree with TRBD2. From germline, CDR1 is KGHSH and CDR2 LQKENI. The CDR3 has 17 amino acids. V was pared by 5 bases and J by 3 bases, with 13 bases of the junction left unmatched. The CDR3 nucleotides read TGTGCCAGCTCATCCTCAGCACCGGGACTAGGTACAGATACGCAGTATTTT. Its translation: CASSSSAPGLGTDTQYF. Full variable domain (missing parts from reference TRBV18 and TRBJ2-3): NAGVMQNPRHLVRRRGQEARLRCSPMKGHSHVYWYRQLPEEGLKFMVYLQKENIIDESGMPKERFSAEFPKEGPSILRIQQVVRGDSAAYFCASSSSAPGLGTDTQYFGPGTRLTVL.

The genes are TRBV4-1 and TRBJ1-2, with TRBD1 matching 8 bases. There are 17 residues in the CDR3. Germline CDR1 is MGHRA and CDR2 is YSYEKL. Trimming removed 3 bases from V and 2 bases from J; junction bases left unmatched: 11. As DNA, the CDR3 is TGCGCCAGCAGCCAGATCCCCGGACAGGGCTTAAACTATGGCTACACCTTC. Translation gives CASSQIPGQGLNYGYTF.